This record concerns one T cell receptor (beta chain) sequence. The data originate from a study of cytomegalovirus exposure and HLA in healthy donors. Germline assignment: CDR1 KGHSH and CDR2 LQKENI. Trimming took 5 bases from V and 3 from J, leaving 13 bases between them. The CDR3 has 15 residues. Measured with immunoSEQ multiplex PCR; TCRdb has only the in-frame clones, and not every one. The data show about 88,000 clones, roughly 80% seen once. Source material: PBMCs. V is TRBV18 and J is TRBJ1-4; weak D call: TRBD1 (5 bases). The TCR sequence derives from a woman aged 18 to 35 in good health and CMV-seropositive. The chain's CDR3 is CASSAQEGPNEKLFF. Written as DNA, the CDR3 is TGTGCCAGCTCAGCCCAGGAGGGGCCTAATGAAAAACTGTTTTTT. The whole variable domain, remainder taken from reference TRBV18 and TRBJ1-4, is NAGVMQNPRHLVRRRGQEARLRCSPMKGHSHVYWYRQLPEEGLKFMVYLQKENIIDESGMPKERFSAEFPKEGPSILRIQQVVRGDSAAYFCASSAQEGPNEKLFFGSGTQLSVL.